The 2 T cell receptor beta chains reported below all come from one sample, sequenced in a study of response to subunit inactivated influenza vaccine (dated by TCRdb to about 2018). Receptor libraries were prepared by RT-PCR. This sample was sequenced with an Illumina HiSeq 2500. The public sequencing data were trimmed at Q25 with fastp and processed into clonotypes with MiXCR by TCRdb, which kept only in-frame beta chains. Each CDR3 protein appears once, grouped with its most common genes and DNA. Present in this sample are over 750,000 distinct CDR3 sequences, 21% of which were seen just once. The ten largest clonotypes hold roughly 10% of the sample. The source material was PBMCs from blood, sampled 5 days after vaccination. These receptors came from a man aged 50 to 60 who received an inactivated influenza vaccine. Donor details come from another sample of the same person, matched by shared clones.

The count of this clonotype is one. The V and J genes are TRBV4-3 and TRBJ2-3; 8 bases map to TRBD2. Germline CDR1 reads LGHNA; CDR2 reads YSLEER. V was clipped by 0 bases and J by 6 bases; unmatched bases: 8. The CDR3 is 16 amino acids. In nucleotides, the CDR3 is TGCGCCAGCAGCCAAGAAATAGCGGGGAGGGCGGATACGCAGTATTTT. This encodes CASSQEIAGRADTQYF.

This clonotype has more than one count but fewer than ten. The J gene is TRBJ1-2, the V gene TRBV7-9, with 8 bases aligning to TRBD1. The J segment lost 8 bases and the V segment lost 3 bases, leaving 2 bases of the junction unmatched. The CDR3 totals 12 residues. In germline, CDR1 is SEHNR, CDR2 FQNEAQ (reference sequence). CDR3 nucleotides: TGTGCCAGCAGCTTTCAGGGGGCAGGCTACACCTTC. Protein product: CASSFQGAGYTF.